These T cell receptor beta chains were read from a single sample in a study of blood T cell repertoires in COVID-19. Measured with immunoSEQ multiplex PCR; TCRdb has only the in-frame clones, and not every one. The sample yields around 470,000 clones, 90% seen once. The sequenced material came from PBMCs or T cells enriched from blood (not recorded which). The receptors here all came from a man aged 18 to 30 who had recovered from COVID-19. The CDR3 runs from the conserved cysteine through the conserved F or W. Each record gives: V gene, clone size, D gene, J gene, CDR3 DNA, CDR3 protein. The D gene is left open where the match is weak. Some rows have no size entry. The others give once, few or many, or a class for an expanded clone.

TRBV30	.	.	TRBJ2-7	TGTGCCTGGAGTGCTAGCGCGGGAAGAGGGTACGAGCAGTACTTC	CAWSASAGRGYEQYF
TRBV7-9	.	TRBD1	TRBJ1-3	TGTGCCAGCAGCTATGGACAGGGGGCGTCGACTGGAAACACCATATATTTT	CASSYGQGASTGNTIYF
TRBV12-5	few	.	TRBJ1-1	TGTGCTAGTGGTTTGGTACGGGGACTGATCACTGAAGCTTTCTTT	CASGLVRGLITEAFF
TRBV5-1	few	.	TRBJ1-3	TGCGCCAGCAGTTACGGGAGCTCTGGAAACACCATATATTTT	CASSYGSSGNTIYF
TRBV27	.	TRBD1	TRBJ1-4	TGTGCCAGCAGTTTAGGACAGGGAAGTGAAAAACTGTTTTTT	CASSLGQGSEKLFF
TRBV6-5	.	.	TRBJ1-1	TGTGCCAGCCGACGGGGGGAGATGAACACTGAAGCTTTCTTT	CASRRGEMNTEAFF
TRBV4-1	.	.	TRBJ1-2	TGCGCCAGCAGCCAAGCGGGTTGGGGCTACACCTTC	CASSQAGWGYTF
TRBV18	.	TRBD1	TRBJ1-2	TGTGCCAGCTCACCGCGAGACAGGGGGAACCTGCATGGCTACACCTTC	CASSPRDRGNLHGYTF
TRBV30	.	.	TRBJ1-4	TGTGCCTGGAGTCGGGTGAGGACGGGGACTAATGAAAAACTGTTTTTT	CAWSRVRTGTNEKLFF
TRBV19	.	TRBD1	TRBJ2-1	TGTGCCAGTAGTCTCAGTCGCGGAGCCAAGGGGGCGGTTGAGCAGTTCTTC	CASSLSRGAKGAVEQFF
TRBV27	.	TRBD2	TRBJ2-7	TGTGCCAGCAGGCCTAGCGGGAGTTACGAGCAGTACTTC	CASRPSGSYEQYF
TRBV19	.	TRBD2	TRBJ2-1	TGTGCCAGTAGCATCGCGGGGGGGAACAATGAGCAGTTCTTC	CASSIAGGNNEQFF
TRBV5-1	.	.	TRBJ1-6	TGCGCCAGCAGCCCGACCCGGACAGAGAATTCACCCCTCCACTTT	CASSPTRTENSPLHF
TRBV6-5	once	.	TRBJ2-2	TGTGCCAGCAGTTTATCTGCAGGGGGGTACACCGGGGAGCTGTTTTTT	CASSLSAGGYTGELFF
TRBV11-2	.	.	TRBJ1-5	TGTGCCAGTTCCCCGGGATTCAAGGGCAATCAGCCCCAGCATTTT	CASSPGFKGNQPQHF
TRBV24-1	.	TRBD1	TRBJ1-5	TGTGCCACCAGTGAACAGGGGGCTGGAAATCAGCCCCAGCATTTT	CATSEQGAGNQPQHF
TRBV28	.	.	TRBJ1-2	TGTGCCATCTACCAAGGGGAGGGTTTCTATGGCTACACCTTC	CAIYQGEGFYGYTF
TRBV7-6	few	.	TRBJ2-5	TGTGCCAGCAGCCCTACTCATCAAGAGACCCAGTACTTC	CASSPTHQETQYF
TRBV30	.	.	TRBJ2-7	TGTGCCTGGTCAGGAAGGCTTTACGAGCAGTACTTC	CAWSGRLYEQYF
TRBV2	.	TRBD1	TRBJ1-6	TGTGCCAGCAGTGGACAGGGTCCACCCCTCCACTTT	CASSGQGPPLHF
TRBV3-1/TRBV3-2	.	TRBD2	TRBJ2-7	TGTGCCAGCAGCCTTAGCGGGGGGGCGTACGAGCAGTACTTC	CASSLSGGAYEQYF
TRBV12-3/TRBV12-4	.	.	TRBJ1-1	TGTGCCAGCAGGGGTAGGTCGGGGGAAGGAGCTTTCTTT	CASRGRSGEGAFF
TRBV3-1/TRBV3-2	once	.	TRBJ2-7	TGTGCCAGCAGCCAAGGGCAGGGCTACGAGCAGTACTTC	CASSQGQGYEQYF